The entry that follows covers one T cell receptor beta chain sequence. The CDR3 is made up of 19 amino acids. The germline gives CDR1 MNHEY, CDR2 SMNVEV (reference sequence). Trimming took 0 bases from V and 6 from J, leaving 27 bases between them. This sample is part of a study of cytomegalovirus exposure and HLA in healthy donors. PCR amplification relied on 60 Vbeta primers (plus 13 Jbeta primers). Data came from immunoSEQ multiplex PCR; TCRdb stores just in-frame clones and leaves some out. The profile shows roughly 87,000 clones, about four fifths of them singletons. This receptor was obtained from a woman in her thirties or forties in good health and CMV-seropositive. The chain couples TRBV27 to TRBJ2-7; the D gene is possibly TRBD1 (8 bases). What was sequenced was PBMCs. The CDR3 sequence is CASSLSVQGAWRELTEQYF. CDR3 nucleotide sequence: TGTGCCAGCAGTTTATCGGTCCAGGGGGCCTGGCGGGAGTTAACCGAGCAGTACTTC.